The source of this T cell receptor (beta chain) is a study of blood T cells in healthy people across ages. Whole-study context: The capture of about one barcoded beta molecule per two T cells was achieved by template switching.

Study-wide findings and caveats: It was held that diversity estimates obtained from one million T cells represented underestimates.

Looked up from germline, CDR1 is MDHEN and CDR2 is SYDVKM. This CDR3 region has 15 residues. The V segment lost 4 bases and the J segment 7 bases; nucleotides outside the gene matches: 10. About this clonotype: The antigen remains unidentified.

Primed by a sample-barcoded 5' primer and a J-beta primer mix, a second PCR proceeded for about 7 to 12 cycles. TCRdb reanalysed the 5' RACE reads using MiXCR and keeps one entry per CDR3 protein. Of 580,000 or so distinct CDR3 sequences detected, around 48% appear once; the ten largest clones hold about 22%. Each sample gave at least 6.5 million isolated PBMCs. The source is a man older than 75 in good health. The chain recombines TRBV28 with TRBJ2-7, with 10 bases identical to TRBD2. The sample was blood. The CDR3: CASSSQRLAGNEQYF. CDR3 DNA: TGTGCCAGCAGTTCACAACGACTAGCGGGCAATGAGCAGTACTTC.